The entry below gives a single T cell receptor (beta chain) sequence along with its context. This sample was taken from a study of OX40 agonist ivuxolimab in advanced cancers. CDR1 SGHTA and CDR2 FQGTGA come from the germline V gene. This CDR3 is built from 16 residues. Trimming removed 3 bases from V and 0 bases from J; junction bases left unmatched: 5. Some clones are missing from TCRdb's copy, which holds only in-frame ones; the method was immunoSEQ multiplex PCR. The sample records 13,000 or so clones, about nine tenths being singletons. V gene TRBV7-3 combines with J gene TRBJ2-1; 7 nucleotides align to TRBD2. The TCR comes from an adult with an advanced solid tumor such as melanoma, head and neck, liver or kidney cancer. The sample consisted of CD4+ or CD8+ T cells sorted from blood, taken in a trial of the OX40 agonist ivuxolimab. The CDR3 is CASSFQRGRSYNEQFF. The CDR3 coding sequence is TGTGCCAGCAGCTTTCAGCGGGGTCGCTCCTACAATGAGCAGTTCTTC.